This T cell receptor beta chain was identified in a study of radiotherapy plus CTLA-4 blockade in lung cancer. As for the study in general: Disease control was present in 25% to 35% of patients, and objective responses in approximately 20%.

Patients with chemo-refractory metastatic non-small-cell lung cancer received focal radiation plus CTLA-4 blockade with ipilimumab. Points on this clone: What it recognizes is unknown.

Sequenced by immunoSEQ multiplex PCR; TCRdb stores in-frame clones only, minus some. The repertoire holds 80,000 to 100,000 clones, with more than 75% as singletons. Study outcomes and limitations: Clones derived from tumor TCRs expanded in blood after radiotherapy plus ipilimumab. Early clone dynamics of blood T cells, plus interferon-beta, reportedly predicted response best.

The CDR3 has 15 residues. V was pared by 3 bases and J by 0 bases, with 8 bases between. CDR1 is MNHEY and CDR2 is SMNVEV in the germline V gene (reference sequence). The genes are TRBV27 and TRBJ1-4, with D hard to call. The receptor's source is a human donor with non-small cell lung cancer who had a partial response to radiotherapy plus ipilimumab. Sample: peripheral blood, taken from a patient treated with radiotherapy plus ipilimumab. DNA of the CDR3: TGTGCCAGCAGTTTTTCGAGAACAACTAATGAAAAACTGTTTTTT. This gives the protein CASSFSRTTNEKLFF.